This T cell receptor beta chain comes out of a study of radiation and T cells in renal cell carcinoma. This clone was recorded once. The method was immunoSEQ multiplex PCR; TCRdb's version includes in-frame clones alone and lacks a portion of them. The sample shows about 78,000 clones, 80% to 90% of them seen only once. V lost 0 bases, J lost 3 bases, and 17 bases lay in between. Germline V lookup: CDR1 WSHSY, CDR2 SAAADI. The CDR3 loop spans 17 amino acids. Time point specified: blood 4 weeks post-SBRT, at nephrectomy. Documented treatment: 15 Gy SBRT to primary tumor, nephrectomy 4 weeks later. The material sequenced was blood, taken from a patient whose treatment included radiotherapy and nephrectomy. This TCR was recovered from a woman in her 70s with renal cell carcinoma. The chain employs TRBV10-2 and TRBJ1-1, with D possibly being TRBD1 (5 bases). The CDR3 here is CASSESRGARVYTEAFF. In DNA form, the CDR3 reads TGCGCCAGCAGTGAGTCCCGAGGGGCCAGGGTGTACACTGAAGCTTTCTTT.